These 4 T cell receptor beta chains share one sample of origin, sequenced in a study of OX40 agonist ivuxolimab in advanced cancers. Measured with immunoSEQ multiplex PCR; TCRdb has only the in-frame clones, and not every one. The sample consists of about 72,000 clones, approximately 90% of them appearing once. This material consisted of CD4+ or CD8+ T cells sorted from blood, taken in a trial of the OX40 agonist ivuxolimab. These receptors were taken from an adult with an advanced solid tumor such as melanoma, head and neck, liver or kidney cancer.

This chain connects TRBV7-3 to TRBJ1-1; 7 bases line up with TRBD1. Germline V gene sequence: CDR1 SGHTA, CDR2 FQGTGA. V gave up 5 bases and J gave up 4 bases; unmatched junction bases: 7. CDR3 length: 14 amino acids. The CDR3, as DNA: TGTGCCAGCAGCCCAGGGGGAGAGGGCACTGAAGCTTTCTTT. This sequence encodes CASSPGGEGTEAFF.

The chain combines TRBV5-1 with TRBJ2-7; D is perhaps TRBD2 (5 bases). The V gene's germline CDR1 is SGHRS and CDR2 YFSETQ. V shed 0 bases and J shed 9 bases, with 7 bases lying between them. The CDR3 consists of 11 residues. For the CDR3, the DNA is TGCGCCAGCAGCTTGGGACGGGGGCAGTACTTC. This sequence encodes CASSLGRGQYF.

The chain employs TRBV6-1 and TRBJ2-5, with D possibly matching TRBD2 (5 bases). This CDR3 contains 15 residues. Trimming took 0 bases from V and 1 from J, leaving 9 bases between them. Looked up from germline, CDR1 is MNHNS and CDR2 is SASEGT. CDR3 in amino acids: CASSEARAFQETQYF. Written as DNA, the CDR3 is TGTGCCAGCAGTGAAGCGCGGGCCTTCCAAGAGACCCAGTACTTC.

In its sample, this clone was seen once. The V gene is TRBV14, the J gene TRBJ2-7; the match to TRBD1 covers 7 bases. V trimming: 4 bases; J trimming: 3 bases; junction bases outside the gene matches: 3. The germline V gene encodes CDR1 SGHDN and CDR2 FVKESK. The CDR3 covers 13 residues. CDR3 region: CASSRDRIYEQYF. CDR3 nucleotides: TGTGCCAGCAGCCGGGACAGAATCTACGAGCAGTACTTC. Combining the CDR3 with reference TRBV14 and TRBJ2-7 gives the whole variable domain EAGVTQFPSHSVIEKGQTVTLRCDPISGHDNLYWYRRVMGKEIKFLLHFVKESKQDESGMPNNRFLAERTGGTYSTLKVQPAELEDSGVYFCASSRDRIYEQYFGPGTRLTVT.